What follows describes a single T cell receptor (beta chain). A multiplex PCR was run with 60 Vbeta primers and 13 Jbeta primers. Repertoires were generated with immunoSEQ multiplex PCR, while TCRdb's copy carries only in-frame clones and drops some. Among 140,000 or so clones listed, about 74% were seen once. This entry is derived from a study of cytomegalovirus exposure and HLA in healthy donors. V lost 3 bases, J lost 2 bases, and 16 bases lay in between. Germline V gives CDR1 SGHVS, CDR2 FQNEAQ. The CDR3 runs 16 residues. Sequenced: PBMCs. The clonotype was recovered from a woman aged 40 to 49 in good health and CMV-seronegative. The chain joins TRBV7-8 to TRBJ2-5, with a tentative D call TRBD2 (6 bases). DNA of the CDR3: TGTGCCAGCAGCTTCGGGCGGGGCAAAGCACAAGAGACCCAGTACTTC. This translates into CASSFGRGKAQETQYF.